This paragraph reports one T cell receptor (beta chain). The antigen remains undetermined. The CDR3 is 12 amino acids. Germline values: CDR1 DFQATT, CDR2 SNEGSKA (reference sequence). The V end was cut by 3 bases, the J end by 9 bases, with 14 bases between. These data originate in a study of glioma-infiltrating T cells. Study as a whole: Dexamethasone exposure before glioma surgery was limited to six or fewer days. Around 1 million peripheral T cells were targeted at about 4- to 11-fold coverage. Study findings and constraints: A blood CDR3 motif signature was depleted in highly divergent patients. Above-expected tissue-blood divergence occurred in all gliomas, most in low-grade ones.

TCR alpha and beta CDR3 regions were amplified from RNA using iRepertoire nested multiplex PCR. Each CDR3 protein is one row after TCRdb ran MiXCR on the multiplex PCR reads. Of roughly 350,000 distinct CDR3 sequences listed, 41% were seen once; the top ten hold around 12%. The genes are TRBV20-1 and TRBJ1-2, with D possibly matching TRBD1 (6 bases). The receptor's source is a human donor with low-grade glioma or glioblastoma, undergoing nonglioma brain surgery, or in good health (not recorded which). Sample: glioma tissue, nonneoplastic brain tissue, or PBMCs (not recorded which). Written as DNA, the CDR3 is TGCAGTGCTAGCGGACAGCCAGAAAGCTACACCTTC. Its protein product is CSASGQPESYTF.